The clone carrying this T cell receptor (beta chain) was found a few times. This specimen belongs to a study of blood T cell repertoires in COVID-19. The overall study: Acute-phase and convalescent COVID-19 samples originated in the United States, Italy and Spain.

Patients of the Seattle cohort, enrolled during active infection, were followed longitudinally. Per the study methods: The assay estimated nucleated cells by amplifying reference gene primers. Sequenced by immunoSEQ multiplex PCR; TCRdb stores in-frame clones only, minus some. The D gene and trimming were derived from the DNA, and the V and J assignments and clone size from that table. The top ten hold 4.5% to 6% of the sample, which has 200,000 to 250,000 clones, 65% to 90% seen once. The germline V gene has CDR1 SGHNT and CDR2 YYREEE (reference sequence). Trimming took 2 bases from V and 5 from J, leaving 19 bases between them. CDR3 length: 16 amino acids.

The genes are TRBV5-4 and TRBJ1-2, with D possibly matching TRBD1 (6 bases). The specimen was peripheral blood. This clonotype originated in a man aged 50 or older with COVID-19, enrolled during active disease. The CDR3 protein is CASSFEGVAVVYGYTF. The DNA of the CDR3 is TGTGCCAGCAGCTTTGAGGGGGTCGCGGTGGTGTATGGCTACACCTTC.